Each of the 32 T cell receptor beta chains below was sequenced from the same sample in a study of blood T cell repertoires in COVID-19. The repertoire was sequenced with immunoSEQ multiplex PCR; TCRdb's copy has only in-frame clones and lacks some. Of 200,000 to 250,000 clones in the sample, 70% to 90% were seen once. The sample taken for sequencing was peripheral blood. The receptors derive from a woman aged 18-35 years who had recovered from COVID-19.

J is TRBJ2-7 and V is TRBV5-4; 10 positions agree with TRBD1. Germline lookup yields CDR1 SGHNT and CDR2 YYREEE (reference sequence). This CDR3 comprises 14 residues. Trimming cost V 3 bases and J 6 bases; bases outside gene matches: 6. CDR3 region: CASSSRDRGIEQYF. CDR3 DNA sequence: TGTGCCAGCAGCTCAAGGGACAGGGGCATCGAGCAGTACTTC.

V gene TRBV5-8 combines with J gene TRBJ2-2, with D possibly TRBD2 on 5 matching bases. The germline gives CDR1 SGHTS, CDR2 YDEGEE. CDR3 size: 15 residues. V was clipped by 4 bases and J by 3 bases, with 13 bases between them. As DNA, the CDR3 is TGTGCCAGCAGCGCCGGACGGGATTACACCGGGGAGCTGTTTTTT. Translation gives CASSAGRDYTGELFF.

This clone has just one count. V gene TRBV6-5 combines with J gene TRBJ2-3, with 9 bases lining up with TRBD2. Per the germline V gene, CDR1 is MNHEY and CDR2 is SVGAGI. CDR3 size: 16 residues. The trim removed 2 bases at V and 3 bases at J, leaving 6 bases unmatched. In nucleotides, the CDR3 is TGTGCCAGCAGTTACGGGGCGGGAGGGGGTACAGATACGCAGTATTTT. Translated: CASSYGAGGGTDTQYF.

The chain has TRBV6-2 or TRBV6-3 and TRBJ2-1; the D gene is possibly TRBD2 (6 bases). The germline V gene has CDR1 MNHEY and CDR2 SVGEGT. The length of the CDR3 is 15 residues. The V end was cut by 5 bases, the J end by 0 bases, with 11 bases between. The CDR3 nucleotides are TGTGCCAGCAGTAATATCGGGAGCTCCTACAATGAGCAGTTCTTC. Translating it yields CASSNIGSSYNEQFF.

Here the CDR3 reads CASSSPGERIAFF. CDR3 nucleotide sequence: TGCGCCAGCAGCTCGCCGGGGGAGAGGATAGCTTTCTTT. The rearrangement links TRBV5-1 to TRBJ1-1; D possibly corresponds to TRBD1 (5 bases). Trimming shortened V by 3 bases and J by 10 bases, and 16 bases separated the two germline ends. Germline CDR1 reads SGHRS; CDR2 reads YFSETQ. The CDR3 has 13 amino acids.

This sequence joins TRBV6-2 or TRBV6-3 and TRBJ2-3; 7 bases are a match to TRBD2. The trim removed 2 bases at V and 5 bases at J, leaving 1 base unmatched. The CDR3 runs 13 residues. Germline assignment: CDR1 MNHEY and CDR2 SVGEGT. DNA of the CDR3: TGTGCCAGCAGTTACATAGCGGGAGATACGCAGTATTTT. As protein: CASSYIAGDTQYF.

The genes are TRBV5-1 and TRBJ2-5; TRBD2 matches at 10 bases. With 0 bases clipped from V and 8 bases from J, the junction kept 7 bases outside the gene matches. The germline V gene has CDR1 SGHRS and CDR2 YFSETQ. The CDR3 runs 15 residues. CDR3 sequence reads: CASSLGSASGRTQYF. CDR3 coding DNA: TGCGCCAGCAGCTTGGGATCGGCTAGCGGGAGAACCCAGTACTTC.

The gene calls are TRBV6-5 and TRBJ1-1; D call uncertain. The CDR3 loop spans 13 amino acids. Looked up from germline, CDR1 is MNHEY and CDR2 is SVGAGI. V lost 6 bases and J lost 5, with 13 bases in between. In DNA, the CDR3 is TGTGCCAGCAGGATGATAAGAGGGACTGAAGCTTTCTTT. This gives the protein CASRMIRGTEAFF.

The chain combines TRBV2 with TRBJ2-1; a weak D match, TRBD2 (5 bases). V was clipped by 0 bases and J by 2 bases, with 11 bases between them. Germline loops: CDR1 SNHLY, CDR2 FYNNEI. The CDR3 length is 16 residues. The CDR3 spells CASSEALSVAYNEQFF. The DNA for the CDR3 is TGTGCCAGCAGTGAAGCTCTTAGCGTGGCCTACAATGAGCAGTTCTTC.

The chain uses TRBV11-2 and TRBJ1-6; D might be TRBD1 (5 bases). Trimming removed 1 base at V and 10 bases at J, with 14 bases between. The CDR3 is 15 residues long. CDR1 SGHAT and CDR2 FQNNGV come from the germline V gene. The CDR3 reads CASSLGGGAGSPLHF. CDR3 DNA: TGTGCCAGCAGCTTAGGAGGAGGGGCCGGGTCACCCCTCCACTTT.

This rearrangement joins TRBV4-1 to TRBJ2-7; D call uncertain. Per the germline V gene, CDR1 is MGHRA and CDR2 is YSYEKL. The ends were cut back, 3 bases at V and 4 bases at J, with 10 bases in the middle. The CDR3 runs 13 residues. CDR3 amino acids: CASSQYLEYEQYF. The CDR3 DNA follows: TGCGCCAGCAGCCAGTATCTAGAATACGAGCAGTACTTC.

This rearrangement joins TRBV11-3 to TRBJ1-1; tentative D call: TRBD1 (5 bases). The CDR3 sequence is 14 residues long. Deletions cut 5 bases from V and 0 bases from J, with 10 bases between. CDR1 is SGHNT, CDR2 YENEEA, per germline. The CDR3 sequence is CASSDSYMNTEAFF. CDR3 nucleotide sequence: TGTGCCAGCAGCGACAGTTACATGAACACTGAAGCTTTCTTT.

The CDR3 loop reads CASSARSGTGGSGNTIYF. The CDR3 coding sequence is TGTGCCAGCAGCGCCCGCTCCGGGACAGGGGGCTCTGGAAACACCATATATTTT. This chain links TRBV16 with TRBJ1-3; TRBD1 matches at 11 bases. The CDR3 consists of 18 residues. V was pared by 5 bases and J by 0 bases, with 9 bases of the junction left unmatched. Germline CDR1 is KGHSY and CDR2 is FQNENV.

This chain links TRBV27 with TRBJ2-1; D may be TRBD2 (5 bases). Germline lookup yields CDR1 MNHEY and CDR2 SMNVEV (reference sequence). The CDR3 contains 16 residues. V dropped 4 bases and J dropped 0 bases, with 13 bases sitting between them. CDR3 coding DNA: TGTGCCAGCAGTTCCGACGGGGTCTTCTCCTACAATGAGCAGTTCTTC. This sequence encodes CASSSDGVFSYNEQFF.

This sequence joins TRBV13 and TRBJ1-4; 10 bases line up with TRBD1. V lost 6 bases and J lost 12; bases outside the gene matches: 10. The CDR3 length is 14 residues. CDR1 and CDR2 (germline): PRHDT, FYEKMQ (reference sequence). CDR3 nucleotides: TGTGCCAGCAGTCTAAGACAGGGGGCTTGGGAACTGTTTTTT. Translating it yields CASSLRQGAWELFF.

The rearrangement links TRBV10-2 to TRBJ1-1, with a tentative D call TRBD1 (5 bases). There are 13 residues in the CDR3. CDR1 WSHSY and CDR2 SAAADI come from the germline V gene. Trimming took 0 bases from V and 10 from J, leaving 12 bases between them. CDR3 DNA sequence: TGCGCCAGCAGTGAGTCGGCAATCGGGGGAGCTTTCTTT. Protein sequence: CASSESAIGGAFF.

This clone has more than one count but fewer than ten. V is TRBV7-9 and J is TRBJ2-5; D is uncertain. With 2 bases removed from V and 5 bases from J, the gap between germline ends came to 9 bases. Germline CDR1 is SEHNR and CDR2 is FQNEAQ (reference sequence). The CDR3 length is 13 residues. CDR3 bases: TGTGCCAGCAGCTTAACGATCGGGGAGACCCAGTACTTC. Amino acids: CASSLTIGETQYF.

The sample holds one count of this clone. This chain connects TRBV11-2 to TRBJ2-3; 7 bases agree with TRBD2. CDR3 size: 16 residues. Germline V gives CDR1 SGHAT, CDR2 FQNNGV. Trimming at V came to 1 base and at J to 1 base, leaving 5 bases not matched to a gene. CDR3: CASSLGASGGTDTQYF. Written as DNA, the CDR3 is TGTGCCAGCAGCTTAGGGGCTAGCGGAGGCACAGATACGCAGTATTTT.

The chain's CDR3 is CASRDKKTASNTGELFF. The CDR3 DNA reads as TGTGCCAGCAGAGATAAGAAGACAGCCTCGAACACCGGGGAGCTGTTTTTT. The genes are TRBV6-4 and TRBJ2-2; possible D gene TRBD1, 5 bases. This CDR3 contains 17 residues. V gave up 6 bases and J gave up 0 bases, with 17 bases separating them. Germline CDR1 MRHNA, CDR2 SNTAGT.

This clone showed up just once. V usage is TRBV19 and J usage is TRBJ2-5; possible D gene TRBD2, 6 bases. Germline assignment: CDR1 LNHDA and CDR2 SQIVND (reference sequence). This CDR3 region has 14 residues. V was shortened by 3 bases and J by 1 base, with 9 bases between the two germline ends. The CDR3 nucleotides read TGTGCCAGTAGTATCAGGGAGGCCCAAGAGACCCAGTACTTC. Its translation: CASSIREAQETQYF.

CDR3 loop: CASSPSGNNEQFF. DNA for the CDR3: TGTGCCAGCAGCCCTAGCGGGAACAATGAGCAGTTCTTC. V and J are TRBV7-9 and TRBJ2-1, with TRBD2 matching 9 bases. This CDR3 is 13 amino acids long. The germline CDR1 and CDR2 sequences are SEHNR and FQNEAQ (reference sequence). V lost 5 bases and J lost 5; bases outside the gene matches: 1.

The genes are TRBV27 and TRBJ1-1; D is uncertain. The CDR3 consists of 14 residues. Germline loops: CDR1 MNHEY, CDR2 SMNVEV (reference sequence). V lost 6 bases to trimming and J lost 1 base, with 12 bases between them. This CDR3 reads CASRVGVGNTEAFF. The CDR3 DNA reads as TGTGCCAGCAGGGTCGGGGTCGGGAACACTGAAGCTTTCTTT.

The rearrangement uses TRBV19 and TRBJ2-3; 12 nucleotides agree with TRBD1. Germline loops: CDR1 LNHDA, CDR2 SQIVND (reference sequence). V was pared by 6 bases and J by 5 bases, with 9 bases of the junction left unmatched. The CDR3 spans 16 residues. This CDR3 reads CASRLPGQGAGDTQYF. Written as DNA, the CDR3 is TGTGCCAGTAGACTTCCGGGACAGGGGGCAGGAGATACGCAGTATTTT. Using reference TRBV19 and TRBJ2-3 for the parts outside the CDR3, the full variable domain is DGGITQSPKYLFRKEGQNVTLSCEQNLNHDAMYWYRQDPGQGLRLIYYSQIVNDFQKGDIAEGYSVSREKKESFPLTVTSAQKNPTAFYLCASRLPGQGAGDTQYFGPGTRLTVL.

The rearrangement links TRBV6-5 to TRBJ1-1, with D perhaps matching TRBD1 (6 bases). From germline, CDR1 is MNHEY and CDR2 SVGAGI. The CDR3 length is 11 residues. Between the trimmed V and J ends, which lost 8 bases and 7 bases, there was a span of 11 bases. CDR3 sequence: CASLGAFEAFF. DNA of the CDR3: TGTGCCAGCTTGGGGGCCTTTGAAGCTTTCTTT.

The J gene is TRBJ1-2, the V gene TRBV6-6; possible D gene TRBD1, 5 bases. V gave up 2 bases and J gave up 2 bases, with 9 bases separating them. Germline V CDR1 and CDR2: MNHNY, SVGAGI (reference sequence). The CDR3 sequence is 14 residues long. The DNA of the CDR3 is TGTGCCAGCAGTTACCTGGACACAAACTATGGCTACACCTTC. Its protein product is CASSYLDTNYGYTF.

The chain couples TRBV10-3 to TRBJ1-6; D is unresolved. The germline V gene has CDR1 ENHRY and CDR2 SYGVKD. With 6 bases removed from V and 4 bases from J, the gap between germline ends came to 10 bases. The CDR3 consists of 14 residues. The CDR3 DNA sequence: TGTGCCATCAGAGAAAGAGATTATAATTCACCCCTCCACTTT. It yields the protein CAIRERDYNSPLHF.

The chain joins TRBV2 to TRBJ2-7; 7 positions agree with TRBD2. Germline V lookup: CDR1 SNHLY, CDR2 FYNNEI. With V trimmed by 8 bases and J by 6 bases, 7 bases remained unmatched. This CDR3 region has 12 residues. CDR3 nucleotides: TGTGCCAGCGGGAGGGCCCCCCCCGAGCAGTACTTC. Protein: CASGRAPPEQYF.

This chain links TRBV6-5 with TRBJ2-4; D is undetermined. V dropped 5 bases and J dropped 1 base, with 12 bases sitting between them. The CDR3 runs to 15 residues. Per the germline V gene, CDR1 is MNHEY and CDR2 is SVGAGI. The CDR3 here is CASSPDTSAKNIQYF. The CDR3 DNA sequence: TGTGCCAGCAGTCCTGACACCTCGGCCAAAAACATTCAGTACTTC.

The chain recombines TRBV5-1 with TRBJ1-2; TRBD1 is a possible D gene (5 bases). There are 13 residues in the CDR3. V lost 4 bases, J lost 4 bases, and 11 bases lay in between. CDR1 is SGHRS and CDR2 is YFSETQ in the germline V gene. As DNA, the CDR3 is TGCGCCAGCAGCACGGGACTGATCTATGGCTACACCTTC. This sequence encodes CASSTGLIYGYTF.

V is TRBV6-5 and J is TRBJ2-7, with no clear D. The CDR3 has 11 amino acids. CDR1 MNHEY and CDR2 SVGAGI come from the germline V gene. Trimming took off 6 bases at V and 6 bases at J, with 9 bases between the two ends. As DNA, the CDR3 is TGTGCCAGCAGGAAGACTGGCGAGCAGTACTTC. Its protein product is CASRKTGEQYF.

This clone has more than one count but fewer than ten. The J gene is TRBJ1-6, the V gene TRBV27; no firm D call. Trimming removed 11 bases from V and 4 bases from J, with 9 bases in between. Germline assignment: CDR1 MNHEY and CDR2 SMNVEV (reference sequence). There are 12 residues in the CDR3. The CDR3 bases are TGTGCCTCACAGAATTATAATTCACCCCTCCACTTT. Encoded protein: CASQNYNSPLHF.

The chain is built from TRBV19 and TRBJ2-3; D possibly corresponds to TRBD2 (5 bases). Germline V gene data show CDR1 as LNHDA and CDR2 as SQIVND (reference sequence). The CDR3 totals 15 residues. Trimming shortened V by 5 bases and J by 6 bases, and 18 bases separated the two germline ends. The CDR3 spells CASSPWALPGDTQYF. In DNA, the CDR3 is TGTGCCAGTAGTCCCTGGGCGCTGCCGGGGGATACGCAGTATTTT.